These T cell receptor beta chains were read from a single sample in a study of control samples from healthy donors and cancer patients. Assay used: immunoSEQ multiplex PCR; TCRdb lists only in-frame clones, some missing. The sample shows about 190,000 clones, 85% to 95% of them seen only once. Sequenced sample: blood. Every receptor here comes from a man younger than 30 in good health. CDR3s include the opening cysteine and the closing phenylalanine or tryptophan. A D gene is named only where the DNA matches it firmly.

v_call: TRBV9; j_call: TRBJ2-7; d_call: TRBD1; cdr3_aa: CASSASGTDFYEQYF
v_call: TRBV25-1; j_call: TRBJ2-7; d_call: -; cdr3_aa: CASRPAGASYEQYF
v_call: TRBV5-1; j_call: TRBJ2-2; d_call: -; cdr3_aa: CASRVGGPGELFF
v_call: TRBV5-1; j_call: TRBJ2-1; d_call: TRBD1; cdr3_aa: CASSFNSGGAGNEQFF
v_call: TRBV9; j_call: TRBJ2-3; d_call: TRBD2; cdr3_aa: CASSVIAGGPGTQYF
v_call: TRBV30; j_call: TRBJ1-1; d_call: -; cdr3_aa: CAWSWGRGGPEAFF
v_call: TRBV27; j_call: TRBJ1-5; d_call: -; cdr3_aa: CASSSHPGAGNQPQHF
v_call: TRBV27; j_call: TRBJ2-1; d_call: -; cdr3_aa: CASSFAGARGNEQFF
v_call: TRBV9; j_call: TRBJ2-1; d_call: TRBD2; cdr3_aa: CASRAGTSGGDNEQFF
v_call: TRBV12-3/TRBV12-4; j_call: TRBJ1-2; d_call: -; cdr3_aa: CASSFTNYGYTF
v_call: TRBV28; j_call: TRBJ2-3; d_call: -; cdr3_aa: CASSSPGLTSTDTQYF
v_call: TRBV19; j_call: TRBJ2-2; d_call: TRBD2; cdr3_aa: CASSRLAGIDTGELFF
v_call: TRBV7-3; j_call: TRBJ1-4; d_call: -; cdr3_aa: CASSLPGREGEKLFF
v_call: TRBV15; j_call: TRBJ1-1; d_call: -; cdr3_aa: CATSRVGATEAFF
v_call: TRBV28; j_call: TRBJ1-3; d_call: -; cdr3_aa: CASSLGGHGNTIYF
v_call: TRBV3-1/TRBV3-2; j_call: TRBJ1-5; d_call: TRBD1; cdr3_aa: CASSFGQAGDQPQHF
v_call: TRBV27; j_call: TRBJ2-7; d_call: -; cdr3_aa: CASRSVRSHYEQYF
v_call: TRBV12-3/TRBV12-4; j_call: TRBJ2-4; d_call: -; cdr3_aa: CASTGLRNIQYF
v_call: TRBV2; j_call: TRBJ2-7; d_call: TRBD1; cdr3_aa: CASTPRGTGEGEQYF
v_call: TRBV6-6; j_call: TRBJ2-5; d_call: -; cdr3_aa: CASRGGETQYF
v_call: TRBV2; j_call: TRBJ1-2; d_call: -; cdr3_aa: CASSPTVYGYTF
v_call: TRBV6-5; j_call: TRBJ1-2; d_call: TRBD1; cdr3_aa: CATSRDRGGYYGYTF
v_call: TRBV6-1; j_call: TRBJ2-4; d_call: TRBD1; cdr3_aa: CASSKDRGLGNIQYF
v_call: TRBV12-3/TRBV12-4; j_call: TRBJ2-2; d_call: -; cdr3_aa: CASSWRVQSELFF
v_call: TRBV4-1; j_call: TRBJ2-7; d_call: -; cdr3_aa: CASSQVDTIYEQYF
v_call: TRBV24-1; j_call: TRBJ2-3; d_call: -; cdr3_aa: CATRSNKDTQYF
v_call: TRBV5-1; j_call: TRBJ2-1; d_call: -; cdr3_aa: CASSPWGRPSYNEQFF
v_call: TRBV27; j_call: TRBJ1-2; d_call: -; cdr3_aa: CASSLSGAYGYTF
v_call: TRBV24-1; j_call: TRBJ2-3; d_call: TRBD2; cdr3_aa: CATGTSGTDTQYF
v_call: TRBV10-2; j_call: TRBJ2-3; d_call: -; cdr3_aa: CASILGLGPQDTQYF
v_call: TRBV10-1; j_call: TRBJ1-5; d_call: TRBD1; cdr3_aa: CASSAPGQGARGNQPQHF
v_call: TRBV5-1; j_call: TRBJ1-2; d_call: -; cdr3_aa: CASSFGGINYGYTF
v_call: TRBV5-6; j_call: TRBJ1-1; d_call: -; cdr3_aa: CASSRMGREGGTEAFF
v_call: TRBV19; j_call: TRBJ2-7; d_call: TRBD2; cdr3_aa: CASSEGGRITSGEQYF
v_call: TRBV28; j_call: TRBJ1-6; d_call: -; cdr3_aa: CASSLGRADNSPLHF
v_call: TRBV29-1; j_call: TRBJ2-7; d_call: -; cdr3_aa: CSVTRGGLEEQYF
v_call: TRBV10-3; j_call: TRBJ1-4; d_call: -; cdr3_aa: CAISARRTVDEKLFF